The clone carrying this TCR beta chain was counted many times. Trimming removed 2 bases at V and 4 bases at J, with 11 bases between. Germline values: CDR1 SGHTA, CDR2 FQGTGA. This CDR3 spans 14 amino acids. The data derive from a study of molecular identifiers for immune sequencing clone quantification. MiXCR was run by TCRdb on the PCR reads, yielding one entry per CDR3 protein. Of about 640,000 distinct CDR3 sequences detected, about 20% appear once; the ten largest clones hold 0.85% to 0.9%. The V gene is TRBV7-3, the J gene TRBJ1-1, with D possibly TRBD1 on 5 matching bases. This sequence originates from a human donor in good health. Some libraries in this study had Jurkat cell RNA spiked in. Sequenced sample: naive CD8+ T cells from blood, with Jurkat cell RNA spiked in. Noted subset: FACS-sorted CD8+CD4-CCR7+CD45RA+ naive T cells. DNA of the CDR3: TGTGCCAGCAGCTTAGGCGGGGGAGCCACTGAAGCTTTCTTT. Its translation: CASSLGGGATEAFF.